Below, 23 T cell receptor beta chains from the same sample are listed, as sequenced in a study of OX40 agonist ivuxolimab in advanced cancers. The method was immunoSEQ multiplex PCR; TCRdb's version includes in-frame clones alone and lacks a portion of them. The table shows tens of thousands of clones, with 80% to 95% occurring only once. This specimen consisted of CD4+ or CD8+ T cells sorted from blood, obtained in a trial of the OX40 agonist ivuxolimab. The receptors come from an adult with an advanced solid tumor such as melanoma, head and neck, liver or kidney cancer.

The rearrangement links TRBV6-1 to TRBJ2-5; perhaps TRBD2 as D (5 bases). Trimming removed 2 bases at V and 5 bases at J, with 15 bases between. The CDR3 has 15 residues. CDR1 is MNHNS and CDR2 is SASEGT in the germline V gene. In DNA form, the CDR3 reads TGTGCCAGCAGTGAAAACAGCGGACCATGGGAGACCCAGTACTTC. Protein: CASSENSGPWETQYF.

The CDR3 sequence: CASRWKFEGLAEISTDTQYF. The DNA of the CDR3 is TGTGCCAGTAGATGGAAATTTGAGGGACTAGCGGAGATAAGCACAGATACGCAGTATTTT. The gene calls are TRBV19 and TRBJ2-3, with 11 bases aligning to TRBD2. Germline V gene lookup returns CDR1 LNHDA and CDR2 SQIVND (reference sequence). The CDR3 consists of 20 residues. After removal of 6 bases from V and 0 bases from J, the junction contained 17 bases not matched to a gene.

The V gene is TRBV30, the J gene TRBJ2-5; 8 nucleotides line up with TRBD2. CDR1 is GTSNPN and CDR2 is SVGIG in the germline V gene (reference sequence). The CDR3 has 13 residues. V shed 4 bases and J 3 bases; nucleotides not matched to a gene: 4. The CDR3 bases are TGTGCCTGGAACCGGCGGGAGGAAGAGACCCAGTACTTC. Amino acid sequence: CAWNRREEETQYF. Full variable domain (outside the CDR3, taken from reference TRBV30 and TRBJ2-5): SQTIHQWPATLVQPVGSPLSLECTVEGTSNPNLYWYRQAAGRGLQLLFYSVGIGQISSEVPQNLSASRPQDRQFILSSKKLLLSDSGFYLCAWNRREEETQYFGPGTRLLVL.

With respect to this clone: The same CDR3 arises from other DNA sequences in this sample as well. The J gene is TRBJ1-1, the V gene TRBV30; 8 bases align to TRBD1. Germline V gene sequence: CDR1 GTSNPN, CDR2 SVGIG (reference sequence). The CDR3 loop spans 13 amino acids. V was pared by 0 bases and J by 5 bases, with 2 bases of the junction left unmatched. CDR3 coding DNA: TGTGCCTGGAGTGTTACAGGGGGTACTGAAGCTTTCTTT. Residues: CAWSVTGGTEAFF.

V is TRBV9 and J is TRBJ2-1; 7 bases line up with TRBD2. Germline CDR1 and CDR2: SGDLS and YYNGEE. The junction had 7 bases not matched to a gene; V was cut back by 3 bases and J by 4 bases. CDR3 size: 15 residues. The CDR3 region has the DNA TGTGCCAGCAGCGAGGGAGGGACTGGGTACAATGAGCAGTTCTTC. Its protein is CASSEGGTGYNEQFF.

The rearrangement uses TRBV28 and TRBJ2-2, with D possibly TRBD1 on 6 matching bases. V gave up 10 bases and J gave up 2 bases, with 11 bases separating them. This CDR3 spans 13 amino acids. CDR1 and CDR2 (germline): MDHEN, SYDVKM. CDR3 in amino acids: CATPGDNTGELFF. The DNA for the CDR3 is TGTGCCACCCCAGGGGACAACACCGGGGAGCTGTTTTTT.

This clone appeared once. V is TRBV2 and J is TRBJ1-5, with a possible D match to TRBD1 (5 bases). CDR3 length: 12 residues. Trimming took 10 bases from V and 3 from J, leaving 10 bases between them. Germline V gene lookup returns CDR1 SNHLY and CDR2 FYNNEI. The CDR3 DNA reads TGTGCCACCCAGGGTTACAATCAGCCCCAGCATTTT. This gives the protein CATQGYNQPQHF.

This rearrangement joins TRBV28 to TRBJ2-4, with TRBD1 matching over 7 bases. The junction had 8 bases not matched to a gene; V was cut back by 1 base and J by 8 bases. The length of the CDR3 is 15 residues. Germline CDR1 reads MDHEN; CDR2 reads SYDVKM. CDR3 coding DNA: TGTGCCAGCAGTTTATTTCAATGGCAGGGGGACATTCAGTACTTC. Protein sequence: CASSLFQWQGDIQYF.

Only a few counts were recorded for this clone. The V and J genes are TRBV6-1 and TRBJ2-1; 7 positions match TRBD2. V lost 7 bases and J lost 7; bases outside the gene matches: 13. The CDR3 has 15 residues. Germline CDR1 is MNHNS and CDR2 is SASEGT. The CDR3 DNA sequence: TGTGCCAGCACCCGAATCGGCGGGAGTCTGAATGAGCAGTTCTTC. Amino acid sequence: CASTRIGGSLNEQFF.

This chain joins TRBV15 and TRBJ2-7; 9 bases are shared with TRBD2. V lost 5 bases, J lost 3 bases, and 5 bases stayed unmatched. The CDR3 covers 14 residues. Germline assignment: CDR1 LNHNV and CDR2 YYDKDF (reference sequence). Written as DNA, the CDR3 is TGTGCCACCAGCCCTGGACTAGCGATCTACGAGCAGTACTTC. It yields the protein CATSPGLAIYEQYF.

The chain links TRBV11-2 to TRBJ1-2; D unclear. Germline V gene data show CDR1 as SGHAT and CDR2 as FQNNGV. The CDR3 length is 15 residues. Deletions cut 1 base from V and 3 bases from J, with 12 bases between. The chain's CDR3 is CASSLVGLGDYGYTF. In DNA form, the CDR3 reads TGTGCCAGCAGCTTAGTAGGTCTAGGAGACTATGGCTACACCTTC.

Notes on this clone: At one boundary the junction diverges from the germline segment, which might be a read error. In DNA, the CDR3 is TGCGCCAGCAGCGAAGACCCTGACCCCGGGGAGCTGTTTTTT. Residues: CASSEDPDPGELFF. The chain employs TRBV4-1 and TRBJ2-2; D gene unclear. Germline V gives CDR1 MGHRA, CDR2 YSYEKL. The CDR3 has 14 amino acids.

The CDR3 sequence is CASSLEGLGYNSPLHF. Written as DNA, the CDR3 is TGTGCCAGCAGCCTGGAGGGCCTGGGATATAATTCACCCCTCCACTTT. The gene calls are TRBV7-9 and TRBJ1-6, with D uncertain. CDR3 length: 16 residues. The V gene lost 5 bases and the J gene lost 4 bases, with 15 bases spanning the gap. Germline-derived CDR1 and CDR2 are SEHNR and FQNEAQ (reference sequence).

This chain uses TRBV28 with TRBJ1-1; D possibly corresponds to TRBD1 (5 bases). The CDR3 runs 14 residues. Germline CDR1 and CDR2: MDHEN and SYDVKM. V was clipped by 2 bases and J by 5 bases, with 12 bases between them. The CDR3 coding sequence is TGTGCCAGCAGTTTAAGGGCAGGGTGGACTGAAGCTTTCTTT. Amino acid sequence: CASSLRAGWTEAFF.

This clone was counted once. The genes are TRBV28 and TRBJ1-3; D is possibly TRBD1 (5 bases). Trimming removed 5 bases at V and 4 bases at J, with 24 bases between. There are 18 residues in the CDR3. Germline V gene data show CDR1 as MDHEN and CDR2 as SYDVKM. CDR3 DNA: TGTGCCAGCAGTCGGGGATTGGGGACGGCTATGAAAGGAAACACCATATATTTT. Translation gives CASSRGLGTAMKGNTIYF. Full variable domain (rest looked up from reference TRBV28 and TRBJ1-3): DVKVTQSSRYLVKRTGEKVFLECVQDMDHENMFWYRQDPGLGLRLIYFSYDVKMKEKGDIPEGYSVSREKKERFSLILESASTNQTSMYLCASSRGLGTAMKGNTIYFGEGSWLTVV.

The chain recombines TRBV27 with TRBJ2-1, with D uncertain. The CDR3 runs to 16 residues. Germline values: CDR1 MNHEY, CDR2 SMNVEV (reference sequence). The V and J ends lost 5 bases and 0 bases respectively, with 14 bases between them. The CDR3 DNA reads TGTGCCAGCAGTCCCCCCCGTGGAAGCTCCTACAATGAGCAGTTCTTC. Translation gives CASSPPRGSSYNEQFF.

V gene TRBV4-1 combines with J gene TRBJ2-7, with D unresolved. CDR3 length equals 14 residues. Trimming stripped 1 base from V and 3 bases from J, with 10 bases between. Germline V gene data show CDR1 as MGHRA and CDR2 as YSYEKL. The CDR3 DNA reads as TGCGCCAGCAGCCAAGTTGGGGAATTCTACGAGCAGTACTTC. Amino acid sequence: CASSQVGEFYEQYF.

The chain carries TRBV7-9 and TRBJ1-1; D uncertain. The CDR3 runs 16 residues. The V gene lost 0 bases and the J gene lost 3 bases, with 14 bases spanning the gap. Germline V gene lookup returns CDR1 SEHNR and CDR2 FQNEAQ (reference sequence). Written as DNA, the CDR3 is TGTGCCAGCAGCTTAGCGATAACTCACCTTCACACTGAAGCTTTCTTT. Protein product: CASSLAITHLHTEAFF.

The chain joins TRBV28 to TRBJ1-5; D might be TRBD1 (5 bases). The ends were cut back, 3 bases at V and 0 bases at J, with 18 bases in the middle. Germline V gives CDR1 MDHEN, CDR2 SYDVKM. The CDR3 totals 18 residues. DNA of the CDR3: TGTGCCAGCAGTTTGGGCCGGGACCGAACTTTTAGCAATCAGCCCCAGCATTTT. Protein product: CASSLGRDRTFSNQPQHF.

V gene TRBV7-2 combines with J gene TRBJ1-3, with D possibly TRBD1 on 6 matching bases. Trimming removed 5 bases from V and 0 bases from J, with 14 bases in between. CDR3 length: 16 residues. Germline V gene data show CDR1 as SGHTA and CDR2 as FQGNSA. CDR3 amino acids: CASSGTNFSSGNTIYF. The CDR3 DNA reads TGTGCCAGCAGCGGGACAAACTTCTCCTCTGGAAACACCATATATTTT.

The rearrangement links TRBV27 to TRBJ2-1; 11 bases are shared with TRBD1. The germline gives CDR1 MNHEY, CDR2 SMNVEV (reference sequence). The J segment lost 7 bases and the V segment lost 2 bases, leaving 4 bases of the junction unmatched. CDR3 length: 15 amino acids. CDR3 sequence: CASSLGTGGWNEQFF. The CDR3 DNA reads TGTGCCAGCAGTTTAGGGACAGGGGGATGGAATGAGCAGTTCTTC.

The V call is TRBV6-5, the J call TRBJ2-7, with D perhaps TRBD1 (5 bases). In germline, CDR1 is MNHEY, CDR2 SVGAGI. The CDR3 extends over 11 amino acids. The ends were cut back, 5 bases at V and 3 bases at J, with 5 bases in the middle. The CDR3 bases are TGTGCCAGCAGTACAGGCTACGAGCAGTACTTC. The encoded protein is CASSTGYEQYF.

The CDR3 loop reads CSVPGTEFSTDTQYF. The DNA of the CDR3 is TGCAGCGTCCCCGGGACAGAGTTTAGCACAGATACGCAGTATTTT. The chain links TRBV29-1 to TRBJ2-3; 7 nucleotides agree with TRBD1. The V gene end was trimmed by 6 bases and the J gene end by 0 bases; junction bases not matched to a gene: 9. From germline, CDR1 is SQVTM and CDR2 ANQGSEA. This CDR3 region has 15 residues.